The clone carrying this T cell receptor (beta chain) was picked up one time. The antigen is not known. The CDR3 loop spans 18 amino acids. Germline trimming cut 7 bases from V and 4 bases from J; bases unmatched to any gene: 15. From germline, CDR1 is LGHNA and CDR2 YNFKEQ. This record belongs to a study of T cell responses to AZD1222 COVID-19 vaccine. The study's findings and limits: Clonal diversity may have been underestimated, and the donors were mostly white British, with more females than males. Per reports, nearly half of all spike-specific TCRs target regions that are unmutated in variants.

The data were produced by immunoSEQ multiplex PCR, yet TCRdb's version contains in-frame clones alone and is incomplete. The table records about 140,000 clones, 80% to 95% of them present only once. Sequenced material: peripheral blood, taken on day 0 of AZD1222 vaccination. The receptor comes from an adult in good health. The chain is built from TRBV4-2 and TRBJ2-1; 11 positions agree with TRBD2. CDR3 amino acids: CASNLTPLSGRGYNEQFF. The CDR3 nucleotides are TGTGCCAGCAACCTAACCCCCCTTAGCGGGAGGGGTTACAATGAGCAGTTCTTC.